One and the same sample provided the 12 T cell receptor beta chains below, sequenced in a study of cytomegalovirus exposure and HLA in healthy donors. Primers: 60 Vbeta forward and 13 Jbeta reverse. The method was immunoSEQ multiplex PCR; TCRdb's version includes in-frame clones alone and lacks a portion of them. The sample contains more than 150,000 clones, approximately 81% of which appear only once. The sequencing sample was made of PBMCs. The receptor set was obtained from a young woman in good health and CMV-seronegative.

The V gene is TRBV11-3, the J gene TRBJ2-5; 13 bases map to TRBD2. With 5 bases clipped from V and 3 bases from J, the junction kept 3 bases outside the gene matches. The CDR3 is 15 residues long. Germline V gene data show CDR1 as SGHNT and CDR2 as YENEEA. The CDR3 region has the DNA TGTGCCAGCAGCCATGGGACTAGCGGGGAAGAGACCCAGTACTTC. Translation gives CASSHGTSGEETQYF.

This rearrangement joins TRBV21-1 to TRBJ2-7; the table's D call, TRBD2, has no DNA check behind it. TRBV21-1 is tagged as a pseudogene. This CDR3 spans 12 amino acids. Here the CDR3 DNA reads TGTGCCAGCAGCACTCGGGGTTGTAAGCAGTACTTC. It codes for CASSTRGCKQYF.

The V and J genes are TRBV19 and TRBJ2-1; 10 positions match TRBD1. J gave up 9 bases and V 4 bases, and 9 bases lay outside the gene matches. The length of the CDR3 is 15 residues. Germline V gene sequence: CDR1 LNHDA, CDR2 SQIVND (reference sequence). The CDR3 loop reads CASSRSFRDRGEQFF. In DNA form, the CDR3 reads TGTGCCAGTAGTAGGTCCTTTAGGGACAGGGGTGAGCAGTTCTTC.

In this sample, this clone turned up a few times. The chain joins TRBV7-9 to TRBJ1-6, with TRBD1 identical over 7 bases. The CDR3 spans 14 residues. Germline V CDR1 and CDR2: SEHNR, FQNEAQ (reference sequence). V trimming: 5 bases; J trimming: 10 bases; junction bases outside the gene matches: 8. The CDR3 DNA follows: TGTGCCAGCAGCCCCGACAGGGAATGGTCACCCCTCCACTTT. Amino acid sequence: CASSPDREWSPLHF.

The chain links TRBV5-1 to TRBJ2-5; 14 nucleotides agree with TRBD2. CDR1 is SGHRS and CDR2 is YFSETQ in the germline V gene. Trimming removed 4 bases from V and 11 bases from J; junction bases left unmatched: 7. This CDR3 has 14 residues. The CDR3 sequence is CASSGGLAGAEQYF. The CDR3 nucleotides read TGCGCCAGCAGCGGGGGACTAGCGGGAGCAGAGCAGTACTTC.

The DNA for the CDR3 is TGTGCCATCAGTAACATGGGACAGGGGCAGGCCACCGGGGAGCTGTTTTTT. It codes for CAISNMGQGQATGELFF. The chain has TRBV10-3 and TRBJ2-2; 10 nucleotides align to TRBD1. The J segment lost 4 bases and the V segment lost 5 bases, leaving 10 bases of the junction unmatched. This CDR3 is built from 17 residues. Germline lookup yields CDR1 ENHRY and CDR2 SYGVKD.

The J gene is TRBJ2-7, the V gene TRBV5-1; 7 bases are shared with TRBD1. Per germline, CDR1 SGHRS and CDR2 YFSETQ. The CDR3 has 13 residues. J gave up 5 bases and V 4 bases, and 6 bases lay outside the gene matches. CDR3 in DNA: TGCGCCAGCAGCCGAGACAGGGTCGACGAGCAGTACTTC. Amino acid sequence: CASSRDRVDEQYF.

CDR3 residues: CASTLGSGQGETQYF. The CDR3 region has the DNA TGTGCCAGCACTCTAGGGTCCGGACAGGGGGAGACCCAGTACTTC. The chain uses TRBV11-2 and TRBJ2-5; TRBD1 agrees at 9 bases. After removal of 7 bases from V and 5 bases from J, the junction contained 11 bases not matched to a gene. The CDR3 covers 15 residues. Germline V gives CDR1 SGHAT, CDR2 FQNNGV.

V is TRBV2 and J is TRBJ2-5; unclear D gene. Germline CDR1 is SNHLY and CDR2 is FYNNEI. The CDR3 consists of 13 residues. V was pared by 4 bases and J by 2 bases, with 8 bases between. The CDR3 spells CASSVELQETQYF. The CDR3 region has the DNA TGTGCCAGCAGTGTAGAGCTACAAGAGACCCAGTACTTC. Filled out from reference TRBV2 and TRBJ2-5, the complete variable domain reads EPEVTQTPSHQVTQMGQEVILRCVPISNHLYFYWYRQILGQKVEFLVSFYNNEISEKSEIFDDQFSVERPDGSNFTLKIRSTKLEDSAMYFCASSVELQETQYFGPGTRLLVL.

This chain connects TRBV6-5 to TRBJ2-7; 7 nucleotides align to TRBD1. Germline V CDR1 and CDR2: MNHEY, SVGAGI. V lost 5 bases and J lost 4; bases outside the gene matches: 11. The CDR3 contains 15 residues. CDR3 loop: CASSPTGQAGYEQYF. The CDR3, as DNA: TGTGCCAGCAGTCCCACCGGACAGGCAGGATACGAGCAGTACTTC.

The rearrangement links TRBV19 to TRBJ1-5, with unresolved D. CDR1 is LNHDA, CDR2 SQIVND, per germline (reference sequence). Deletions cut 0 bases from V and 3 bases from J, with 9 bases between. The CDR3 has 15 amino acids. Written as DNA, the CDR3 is TGTGCCAGTAGTATAGATTCCCCAATCAATCAGCCCCAGCATTTT. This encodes CASSIDSPINQPQHF.

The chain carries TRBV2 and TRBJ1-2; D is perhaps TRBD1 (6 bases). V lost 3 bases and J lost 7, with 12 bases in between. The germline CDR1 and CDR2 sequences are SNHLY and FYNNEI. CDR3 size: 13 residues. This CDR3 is CASSDRGIGGYTF. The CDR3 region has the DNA TGTGCCAGCAGTGACAGGGGAATAGGTGGCTACACCTTC.